This T cell receptor (beta chain) emerged from a study of memory CD4+ T cells and cytomegalovirus serostatus. Study as a whole: Donors were healthy Belgian adults, several CMV seropositive and 24 seronegative. Study results and caveats: Repertoires predicted CMV serostatus with median bootstrapped AUC of around 0.96.

Single viable CD3+CD4+CD8-CD45RO+ cells were sorted as the memory CD4+ T cells. Serostatus was set by detecting CMV pp150, pp28, p38, p52 IgG. A word on this clone: Antigen specificity is unknown.

This CDR3 contains 13 residues. Trimming took off 3 bases at V and 4 bases at J, with 7 bases between the two ends. The germline V gene has CDR1 MDHEN and CDR2 SYDVKM. Authors' processing steps: Out-of-frame sequences were removed, leaving roughly 2,200,000 distinct TCRbeta sequences. Clones were read by immunoSEQ multiplex PCR, and TCRdb kept only the in-frame ones, dropping some. V and J calls and clone size are those listed in that table; D and trimming were worked out from the DNA. The profile covers about 50,000 clones, with around 78% appearing a single time and roughly 0.61% taken by the ten largest.

The source is an adult in good health and CMV-seronegative. The chain carries TRBV28 and TRBJ2-4; D is undetermined. The sample taken for sequencing was memory CD4+ T cells from blood. CDR3 DNA: TGTGCCAGCAGTTTCCCAGTTAAAAACATTCAGTACTTC. This gives the protein CASSFPVKNIQYF.